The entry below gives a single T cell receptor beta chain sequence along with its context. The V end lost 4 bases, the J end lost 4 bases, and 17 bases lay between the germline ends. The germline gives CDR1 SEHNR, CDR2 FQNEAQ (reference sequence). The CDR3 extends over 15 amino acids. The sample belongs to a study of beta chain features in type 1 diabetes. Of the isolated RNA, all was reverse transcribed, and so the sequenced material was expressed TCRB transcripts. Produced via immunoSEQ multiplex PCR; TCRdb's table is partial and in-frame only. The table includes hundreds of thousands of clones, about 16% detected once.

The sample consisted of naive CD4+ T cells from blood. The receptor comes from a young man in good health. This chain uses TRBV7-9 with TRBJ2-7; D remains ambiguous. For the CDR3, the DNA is TGTGCCAGCAGCTCCCCTCGAGAGTCCCCTTACGAGCAGTACTTC. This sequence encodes CASSSPRESPYEQYF. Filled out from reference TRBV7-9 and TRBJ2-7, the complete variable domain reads DTGVSQNPRHKITKRGQNVTFRCDPISEHNRLYWYRQTLGQGPEFLTYFQNEAQLEKSRLLSDRFSAERPKGSFSTLEIQRTEQGDSAMYLCASSSPRESPYEQYFGPGTRLTVT.